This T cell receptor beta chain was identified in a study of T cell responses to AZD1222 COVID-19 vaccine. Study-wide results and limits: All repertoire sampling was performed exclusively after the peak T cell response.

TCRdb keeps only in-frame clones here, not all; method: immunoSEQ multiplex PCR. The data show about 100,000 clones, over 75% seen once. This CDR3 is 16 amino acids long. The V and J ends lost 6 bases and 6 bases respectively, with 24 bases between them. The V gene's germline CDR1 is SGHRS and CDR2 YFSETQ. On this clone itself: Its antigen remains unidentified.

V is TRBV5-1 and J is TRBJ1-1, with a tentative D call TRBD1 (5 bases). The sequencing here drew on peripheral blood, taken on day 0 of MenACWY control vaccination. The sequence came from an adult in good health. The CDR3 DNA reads TGCGCCAGCACCACAGGAGAGCATCTGAGGGGCCCTGAAGCTTTCTTT. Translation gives CASTTGEHLRGPEAFF.